This T cell receptor beta chain is from a study of blood T cell repertoires in COVID-19. CDR1 MNHEY and CDR2 SVGAGI come from the germline V gene. V lost 6 bases, J lost 1 base, and 9 bases stayed unmatched. This CDR3 comprises 15 residues. Sequenced by immunoSEQ multiplex PCR; TCRdb stores in-frame clones only, minus some. Altogether more than 250,000 clones are present, nearly 90% being singletons, with the ten largest covering about 1.7%. This sequence joins TRBV6-5 and TRBJ2-7; the match to TRBD1 covers 7 bases. This TCR was recovered from a woman aged 18-29 years with acute COVID-19. The sample taken for sequencing was PBMCs or T cells enriched from blood (not recorded which). As DNA, the CDR3 is TGTGCCAGCAGGGCCCCGGGACAGATATCCTACGAGCAGTACTTC. Its protein is CASRAPGQISYEQYF.